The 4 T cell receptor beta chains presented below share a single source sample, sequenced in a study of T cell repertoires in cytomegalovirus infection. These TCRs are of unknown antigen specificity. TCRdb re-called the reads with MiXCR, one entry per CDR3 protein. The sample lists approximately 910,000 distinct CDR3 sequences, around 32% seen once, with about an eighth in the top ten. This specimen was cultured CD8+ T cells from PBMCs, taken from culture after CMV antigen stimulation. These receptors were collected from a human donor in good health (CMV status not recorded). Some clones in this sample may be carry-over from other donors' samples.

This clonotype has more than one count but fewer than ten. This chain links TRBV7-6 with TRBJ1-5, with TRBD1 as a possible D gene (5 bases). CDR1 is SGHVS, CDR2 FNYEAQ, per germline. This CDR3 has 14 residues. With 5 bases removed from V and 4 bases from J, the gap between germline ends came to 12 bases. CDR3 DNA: TGTGCCAGCAGCCAGGGACTTTTTAATCAGCCCCAGCATTTT. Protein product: CASSQGLFNQPQHF. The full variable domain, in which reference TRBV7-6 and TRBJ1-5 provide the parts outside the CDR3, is GAGVSQSPRYKVTKRGQDVALRCDPISGHVSLYWYRQALGQGPEFLTYFNYEAQQDKSGLPNDRFSAERPEGSISTLTIQRTEQRDSAMYRCASSQGLFNQPQHFGDGTRLSIL.

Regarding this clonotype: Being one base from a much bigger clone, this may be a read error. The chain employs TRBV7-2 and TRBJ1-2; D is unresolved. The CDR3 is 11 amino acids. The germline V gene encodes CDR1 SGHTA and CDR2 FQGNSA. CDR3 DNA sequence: TGTGTCAGCAGCTTAGGTCAGATTGCCACCTTC. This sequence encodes CVSSLGQIATF.

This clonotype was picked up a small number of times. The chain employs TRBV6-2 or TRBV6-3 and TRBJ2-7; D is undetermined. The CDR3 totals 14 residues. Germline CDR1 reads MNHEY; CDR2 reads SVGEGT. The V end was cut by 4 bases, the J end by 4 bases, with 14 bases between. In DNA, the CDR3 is TGTGCCAGCAGTTCCTCCCCGGCCCTGTACGAGCAGTACGTC. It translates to CASSSSPALYEQYV.

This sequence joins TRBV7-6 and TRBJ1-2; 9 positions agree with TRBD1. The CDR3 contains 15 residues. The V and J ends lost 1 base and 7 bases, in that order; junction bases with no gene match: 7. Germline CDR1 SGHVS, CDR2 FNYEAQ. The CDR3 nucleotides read TGTGCCAGCAGCTTAGACAGGGGGCGCCCCGCTGGCTACACCTTC. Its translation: CASSLDRGRPAGYTF.